These T cell receptor beta chains were read from a single sample in a study of blood T cell repertoires in COVID-19. Here immunoSEQ multiplex PCR was the method, and the copy in TCRdb shows in-frame clones only, minus some. Among over 200,000 clones, approximately 80% were seen once, and the ten largest hold about 1.7%. Source material: PBMCs or T cells enriched from blood (not recorded which). The receptors were gathered from a man aged 55 to 70 who had recovered from COVID-19. The CDR3 runs from the conserved cysteine through the conserved F or W. D genes are given only for firm matches. Size is stated for part of the rows, as once, few or many counts, or as a class when the clone is expanded.

j_call: TRBJ1-3; clone_size: NA; v_call: TRBV19; d_call: NA; cdr3_nt: TGTGCCAGTAGCCCCGGACATAACGGAGGAAACACCATATATTTT; cdr3_aa: CASSPGHNGGNTIYF
j_call: TRBJ2-7; clone_size: NA; v_call: TRBV7-2; d_call: NA; cdr3_nt: TGTGCCAGCAGCTTTCATAGACAGGGAGGCGAGCAGTACTTC; cdr3_aa: CASSFHRQGGEQYF
j_call: TRBJ1-1; clone_size: NA; v_call: TRBV12-3/TRBV12-4; d_call: TRBD1; cdr3_nt: TGTGCCAGCAGCCGTACAGGGGGCTCTGAAGCTTTCTTT; cdr3_aa: CASSRTGGSEAFF
j_call: TRBJ2-2; clone_size: NA; v_call: TRBV6-2/TRBV6-3; d_call: TRBD1; cdr3_nt: TGTGCCAGCAGTCCACGTTGGACAGGGAACACCGGGGAGCTGTTTTTT; cdr3_aa: CASSPRWTGNTGELFF
j_call: TRBJ1-3; clone_size: few; v_call: TRBV5-5; d_call: NA; cdr3_nt: TGTGCCAGCAGCCTGACGAGGGCGAGCTCTGGAAACACCATATATTTT; cdr3_aa: CASSLTRASSGNTIYF
j_call: TRBJ1-6; clone_size: NA; v_call: TRBV7-9; d_call: NA; cdr3_nt: TGTGCCAGCAGGGAATCAGGGTCGTCACCCCTCCACTTT; cdr3_aa: CASRESGSSPLHF
j_call: TRBJ1-6; clone_size: NA; v_call: TRBV6-2/TRBV6-3; d_call: NA; cdr3_nt: TGTGCCAGCAGTTATACAGCCACTAATTCACCCCTCCACTTT; cdr3_aa: CASSYTATNSPLHF
j_call: TRBJ1-1; clone_size: NA; v_call: TRBV9; d_call: TRBD1; cdr3_nt: TGTGCCAGCAGCGGAAGTCCAGGGGGCTGGACTGAAGCTTTCTTT; cdr3_aa: CASSGSPGGWTEAFF
j_call: TRBJ2-7; clone_size: NA; v_call: TRBV18; d_call: TRBD1; cdr3_nt: TGTGCCAGCTCACCGTCAGGGGGACCCTACGAGCAGTACTTC; cdr3_aa: CASSPSGGPYEQYF
j_call: TRBJ2-1; clone_size: few; v_call: TRBV24-1; d_call: NA; cdr3_nt: TGTGCCACCAGTGGAACAGGGTCATTCTACAATGAGCAGTTCTTC; cdr3_aa: CATSGTGSFYNEQFF
j_call: TRBJ2-1; clone_size: once; v_call: TRBV19; d_call: TRBD2; cdr3_nt: TGTGCCAGTATGCGGGGGGGCTCCTACAATGAGCAGTTCTTC; cdr3_aa: CASMRGGSYNEQFF
j_call: TRBJ1-6; clone_size: NA; v_call: TRBV5-6; d_call: TRBD1; cdr3_nt: TGTGCCAGCAGCTTCGGGACAGGGTGGAATTCACCCCTCCACTTT; cdr3_aa: CASSFGTGWNSPLHF
j_call: TRBJ1-1; clone_size: NA; v_call: TRBV9; d_call: NA; cdr3_nt: TGTGCCAGCAGCCCATCGTCACAGGGATGGGGCACTGAAGCTTTCTTT; cdr3_aa: CASSPSSQGWGTEAFF
j_call: TRBJ1-3; clone_size: NA; v_call: TRBV19; d_call: NA; cdr3_nt: TGTGCCAGTAGTGCAGGAGGAACGGAAGGAAACACCATATATTTT; cdr3_aa: CASSAGGTEGNTIYF
j_call: TRBJ1-2; clone_size: NA; v_call: TRBV7-2; d_call: NA; cdr3_nt: TGTGCCAGCAGCTTATTCGCGAGAAACTATGGCTACACCTTC; cdr3_aa: CASSLFARNYGYTF
j_call: TRBJ1-3; clone_size: NA; v_call: TRBV3-1/TRBV3-2; d_call: NA; cdr3_nt: TGTGCCAGCAGCCAAAAGCAGGGGCAAGGAAACACCATATATTTT; cdr3_aa: CASSQKQGQGNTIYF
j_call: TRBJ1-1; clone_size: NA; v_call: TRBV6-2/TRBV6-3; d_call: TRBD1; cdr3_nt: TGTGCCAGCAGTGACCCCGCGACAGGGGGGACTGAAGCTTTCTTT; cdr3_aa: CASSDPATGGTEAFF
j_call: TRBJ2-2; clone_size: NA; v_call: TRBV9; d_call: NA; cdr3_nt: TGTGCCAGCAGCGTAGGATGGCCCGCAGGGATCGGCGGGGAGCTGTTTTTT; cdr3_aa: CASSVGWPAGIGGELFF
j_call: TRBJ1-6; clone_size: NA; v_call: TRBV5-5; d_call: NA; cdr3_nt: TGTGCCAGCAGCTTCTTAACAGGAGAAAATTCACCCCTCCACTTT; cdr3_aa: CASSFLTGENSPLHF
j_call: TRBJ1-4; clone_size: NA; v_call: TRBV7-2; d_call: TRBD1; cdr3_nt: TGTGCCAGCAGCTTAGGGGACAGGGGGCGCGATGAAAAACTGTTTTTT; cdr3_aa: CASSLGDRGRDEKLFF
j_call: TRBJ2-3; clone_size: NA; v_call: TRBV18; d_call: TRBD1; cdr3_nt: TGTGCCAGCTCACCACCGGGACAGCCCACAGATACGCAGTATTTT; cdr3_aa: CASSPPGQPTDTQYF
j_call: TRBJ2-3; clone_size: NA; v_call: TRBV9; d_call: TRBD2; cdr3_nt: TGTGCCAGCAGCCAACTAGCGGGGCTTACAGATACGCAGTATTTT; cdr3_aa: CASSQLAGLTDTQYF
j_call: TRBJ2-7; clone_size: few; v_call: TRBV11-3; d_call: NA; cdr3_nt: TGTGCCAGCAGCTTAGACCGGTGGTCCTACGAGCAGTACTTC; cdr3_aa: CASSLDRWSYEQYF
j_call: TRBJ2-5; clone_size: NA; v_call: TRBV19; d_call: NA; cdr3_nt: TGTGCCAGTAAGCTGGCACAGGACCAAGAGACCCAGTACTTC; cdr3_aa: CASKLAQDQETQYF
j_call: TRBJ1-1; clone_size: NA; v_call: TRBV24-1; d_call: NA; cdr3_nt: TGTGCCACCAGTGCCGGGGCTGAAGCTTTCTTT; cdr3_aa: CATSAGAEAFF
j_call: TRBJ1-1; clone_size: NA; v_call: TRBV7-9; d_call: TRBD1; cdr3_nt: TGTGCCAGCAGCTTAGAAGGGACAGGCCCCACTCCTGAAGCTTTCTTT; cdr3_aa: CASSLEGTGPTPEAFF
j_call: TRBJ1-4; clone_size: NA; v_call: TRBV7-2; d_call: TRBD1; cdr3_nt: TGTGCCAGCAGCTTAGGACAGGGAGTTGGTGAAAAACTGTTTTTT; cdr3_aa: CASSLGQGVGEKLFF
j_call: TRBJ2-1; clone_size: NA; v_call: TRBV5-1; d_call: TRBD1; cdr3_nt: TGCGCCAGCAGCCCCGGGACAGGTATGGTAAATGAGCAGTTCTTC; cdr3_aa: CASSPGTGMVNEQFF
j_call: TRBJ2-1; clone_size: NA; v_call: TRBV3-1/TRBV3-2; d_call: TRBD2; cdr3_nt: TGTGCCAGCAGCCAAGATCTGAGCGGGGTGGAATCCTACAATGAGCAGTTCTTC; cdr3_aa: CASSQDLSGVESYNEQFF
j_call: TRBJ2-3; clone_size: NA; v_call: TRBV30; d_call: NA; cdr3_nt: TGTGCCTGGCTGGCAGGGGTCAACACAGATACGCAGTATTTT; cdr3_aa: CAWLAGVNTDTQYF
j_call: TRBJ2-1; clone_size: NA; v_call: TRBV7-8; d_call: NA; cdr3_nt: TGTGCCAGCAGCTTAGACAGGGCAACCTACAATGAGCAGTTCTTC; cdr3_aa: CASSLDRATYNEQFF
j_call: TRBJ2-1; clone_size: NA; v_call: TRBV2; d_call: NA; cdr3_nt: TGTGCCAGCAGTCTAGACAGAGTCTCCTACAATGAGCAGTTCTTC; cdr3_aa: CASSLDRVSYNEQFF
j_call: TRBJ2-3; clone_size: NA; v_call: TRBV4-2; d_call: TRBD2; cdr3_nt: TGTGCCAGCAGCCAAGCTGAACTAGCGGGGGGGATGGCAGATACGCAGTATTTT; cdr3_aa: CASSQAELAGGMADTQYF
j_call: TRBJ2-2; clone_size: NA; v_call: TRBV4-2; d_call: TRBD2; cdr3_nt: TGTGCCAGCAGCCCCGGACTAGCGGGGGTCACCGGGGAGCTGTTTTTT; cdr3_aa: CASSPGLAGVTGELFF
j_call: TRBJ1-1; clone_size: NA; v_call: TRBV12-3/TRBV12-4; d_call: NA; cdr3_nt: TGTGCCAGCAGTTTTGGAGGGCGCACTGAAGCTTTCTTT; cdr3_aa: CASSFGGRTEAFF
j_call: TRBJ2-2; clone_size: NA; v_call: TRBV12-5; d_call: TRBD1; cdr3_nt: TGTGCTAGCTCCATACGAGGGGGCCTCACCGGGGAGCTGTTTTTT; cdr3_aa: CASSIRGGLTGELFF
j_call: TRBJ1-1; clone_size: NA; v_call: TRBV11-2; d_call: NA; cdr3_nt: TGTGCCAGCAGCTTAGCCGGCGGGGCGCACACTGAAGCTTTCTTT; cdr3_aa: CASSLAGGAHTEAFF
j_call: TRBJ2-5; clone_size: NA; v_call: TRBV9; d_call: TRBD2; cdr3_nt: TGTGCCAGCAGCCCCCAGGATAGCGGGGGGGAGACCCAGTACTTC; cdr3_aa: CASSPQDSGGETQYF
j_call: TRBJ1-2; clone_size: NA; v_call: TRBV6-5; d_call: NA; cdr3_nt: TGTGCCAGCAGTCCCTCCCACGACAGAATCTATGGCTACACCTTC; cdr3_aa: CASSPSHDRIYGYTF
j_call: TRBJ1-2; clone_size: few; v_call: TRBV10-1; d_call: NA; cdr3_nt: TGCGCCAGCAGTGAACACGCTAACTATGGCTACACCTTC; cdr3_aa: CASSEHANYGYTF
j_call: TRBJ1-1; clone_size: once; v_call: TRBV7-2; d_call: NA; cdr3_nt: TGTGCCAGCAGCTTGGGCAGGATAAAGGCTGAAGCTTTCTTT; cdr3_aa: CASSLGRIKAEAFF
j_call: TRBJ1-6; clone_size: NA; v_call: TRBV6-5; d_call: TRBD1; cdr3_nt: TGTGCCAGCAGTTACTCCAACCGGGACAGGAATTCACCCCTCCACTTT; cdr3_aa: CASSYSNRDRNSPLHF
j_call: TRBJ1-2; clone_size: NA; v_call: TRBV29-1; d_call: NA; cdr3_nt: TGCAGCGTGCGGGGCGCCGATGGCTACACCTTC; cdr3_aa: CSVRGADGYTF
j_call: TRBJ1-2; clone_size: few; v_call: TRBV6-4; d_call: NA; cdr3_nt: TGTGCCAGCAGTGACGTGTTTACAGGAGCCGGCTACACCTTC; cdr3_aa: CASSDVFTGAGYTF
j_call: TRBJ2-3; clone_size: NA; v_call: TRBV9; d_call: NA; cdr3_nt: TGTGCCAGCAGCGTAGAAAGTAGTCTGGATACGCAGTATTTT; cdr3_aa: CASSVESSLDTQYF